This TCR beta chain was profiled in a study of blood T cells in healthy people across ages. As to this clonotype: Its antigen is as yet unknown.

For the second PCR, which ran for about 6 to 11 cycles, a sample-barcoded 5' primer and a J-beta primer mix were used. MiXCR was run by TCRdb on the 5' RACE reads, yielding one entry per CDR3 protein. The repertoire holds roughly 1.5 million distinct CDR3 sequences, with approximately 42% as singletons. Findings and limits, study-wide: The lack of PBMC sorting stopped any conclusive naive versus antigen-experienced comparison.

Trimming pared 5 bases from V and 8 bases from J, leaving 10 bases between. The germline CDR1 and CDR2 sequences are KGHDR and SFDVKD. The CDR3 has 12 residues. The J gene is TRBJ2-3, the V gene TRBV24-1, with unresolved D. The receptor was derived from a young woman in good health. The sequencing input was blood. The CDR3 region is CATSGPGPTQYF. CDR3 bases: TGTGCCACCAGTGGTCCCGGACCTACGCAGTATTTT.